This TCR beta chain was documented in a study of identical twins. General study findings and limits: The abundant beta clonotypes from cord blood had fewer insertions, and memory repertoires had none of this.

In regard to this clonotype: The antigen remains unidentified.

Germline assignment: CDR1 SGHDN and CDR2 FVKESK. Trimming removed 1 base from V and 2 bases from J, with 9 bases in between. The CDR3 consists of 16 residues. Template switching supplied a universal primer site; unique molecular identifiers were carried on the cDNA. TCRdb recomputed calls from the 5' RACE reads with MiXCR, one row per CDR3 protein. This sample has 1.5 million or so distinct CDR3 sequences, with less than 40% found just once. Sequenced material: cord blood. The chain recombines TRBV14 with TRBJ2-6; weak D call: TRBD2 (5 bases). This TCR derives from a newborn girl in good health. The chain's CDR3 is CASSQGLRAGANVLTF. The CDR3 nucleotides are TGTGCCAGCAGCCAAGGATTGAGGGCTGGGGCCAACGTCCTGACTTTC.